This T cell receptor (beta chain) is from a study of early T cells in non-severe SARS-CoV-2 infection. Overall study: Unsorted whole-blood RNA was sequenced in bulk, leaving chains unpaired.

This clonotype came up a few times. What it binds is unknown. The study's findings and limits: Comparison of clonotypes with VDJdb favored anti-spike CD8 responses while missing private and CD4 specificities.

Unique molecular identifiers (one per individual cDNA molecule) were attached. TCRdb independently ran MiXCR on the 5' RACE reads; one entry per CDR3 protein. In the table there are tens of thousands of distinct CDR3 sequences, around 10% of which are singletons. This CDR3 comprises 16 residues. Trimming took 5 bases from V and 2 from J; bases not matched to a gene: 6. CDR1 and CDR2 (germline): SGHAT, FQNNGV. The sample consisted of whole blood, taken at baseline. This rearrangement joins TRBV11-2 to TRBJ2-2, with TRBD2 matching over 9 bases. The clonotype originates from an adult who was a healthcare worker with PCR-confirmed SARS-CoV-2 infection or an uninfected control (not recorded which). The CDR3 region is CASSRPSGDNTGELFF. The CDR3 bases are TGTGCCAGCAGCCGCCCTAGCGGGGACAACACCGGGGAGCTGTTTTTT.